The sequence of this T cell receptor beta chain was determined in a study of identical twins. Study-wide results and caveats: Abundant cord blood beta clonotypes carried fewer insertions; memory repertoires showed none. Zero-insertion analyses might be partly confounded by invariant T cells like MAIT and iNKT. Where out-of-frame alpha sequences were twin-shared, they showed excess low generation probability.

V lost 6 bases and J lost 5; bases outside the gene matches: 8. This CDR3 region has 15 residues. Via MiXCR, TCRdb re-called the 5' RACE reads, giving one row per CDR3 protein. This sample has about 730,000 distinct CDR3 sequences; 21% occur once, and the top ten carry 4.3%. As regards this clonotype: Its antigen is not identified.

This sample was shared with a second study, whose subject was T cells expressing NK-cell markers. From that second work: Expanded NKG2C+ T cell clones were not confirmed as HCMV-specific.

The sequence was collected from a woman younger than 30 in good health. The sample was PBMCs. The chain has TRBV12-3 or TRBV12-4 and TRBJ2-1; 9 bases fit TRBD1. CDR3 nucleotide sequence: TGTGCCAGCAGCCCGGGACAGGGTTTTGACAATGAGCAGTTCTTC. Its translation: CASSPGQGFDNEQFF.